This T cell receptor (beta chain) was obtained from a study of T cell responses to AZD1222 COVID-19 vaccine. Using immunoSEQ multiplex PCR, the repertoire was profiled, and TCRdb retains in-frame clones only, with some absent. The sample contains about 120,000 clones, about 86% of which appear only once. The V gene end was trimmed by 1 base and the J gene end by 6 bases; junction bases not matched to a gene: 8. This CDR3 is 16 amino acids long. Germline-derived CDR1 and CDR2 are LGHDT and YNNKEL (reference sequence). This specimen was peripheral blood, taken 28 days after the second AZD1222 dose. The V call is TRBV3-1 (or the pseudogene TRBV3-2), the J call TRBJ1-5; 8 bases map to TRBD1. The receptor was derived from an adult who received the AZD1222 COVID-19 vaccine. The CDR3: CASSQGAGGGGQPQHF. The CDR3 DNA sequence: TGTGCCAGCAGCCAAGGTGCAGGGGGCGGTGGTCAGCCCCAGCATTTT.